These T cell receptor beta chains were read from a single sample in a study of cytomegalovirus exposure and HLA in healthy donors. Clones were read by immunoSEQ multiplex PCR, and TCRdb kept only the in-frame ones, dropping some. The table has 90,000 to 120,000 clones, more than 70% seen once. The source material was PBMCs. Receptor source: a young man in good health and CMV-seronegative. Each CDR3 is given with its conserved first and last residue. The D gene is left open where the match is weak. The size of a clone is reported for some rows only, either as once, few or many, or as a class for expanded clones.

>TRBD1|TRBV4-2|TRBJ2-7|few
TGTGCCAGCAGCCCCGACGGGACAGCAAGCTCCTACGAGCAGTACTTC
CASSPDGTASSYEQYF
>TRBD2|TRBV6-4|TRBJ2-1|NA
TGTGCCAGCAGTGTTTTAGCGGGAGGGAATATCTACAATGAGCAGTTCTTC
CASSVLAGGNIYNEQFF
>NA|TRBV19|TRBJ2-4|NA
TGTGCCAGTAGTGCCACGGGGTGGGCGGGCAACATTCAGTACTTC
CASSATGWAGNIQYF
>TRBD1|TRBV10-3|TRBJ1-5|NA
TGTGCCAGCAGGTCCAGGGGGGACAATCAGCCCCAGCATTTT
CASRSRGDNQPQHF
>NA|TRBV6-1|TRBJ2-3|NA
TGTGCCAGCAGTGAACGACAAGGCCCAGATACGCAGTATTTT
CASSERQGPDTQYF
>NA|TRBV5-1|TRBJ2-3|once
TGCGCCAGCAGCATCCCATCTCTAGCGCCTAGCACAGATACGCAGTATTTT
CASSIPSLAPSTDTQYF
>NA|TRBV29-1|TRBJ2-3|few
TGCAGCGCAGGGGAGGGAGGAGGGGATACGCAGTATTTT
CSAGEGGGDTQYF
>TRBD1|TRBV5-1|TRBJ2-2|NA
TGCGCCAGCAGCGTCAGACAGGGCCAGAACACCGGGGAGCTGTTTTTT
CASSVRQGQNTGELFF
>TRBD1|TRBV7-6|TRBJ2-2|NA
TGTGCCAGCAGCCGACAGGGAGAGAACACCGGGGAGCTGTTTTTT
CASSRQGENTGELFF
>TRBD2|TRBV5-4|TRBJ2-1|once
TGTGCCAGCAGCTTGGGGACTAGCGGGGACAATGAGCAGTTCTTC
CASSLGTSGDNEQFF
>NA|TRBV4-1|TRBJ2-3|NA
TGCGCCAGCAGCCAAGAGGGGGGAAACTCCCTGTATTTT
CASSQEGGNSLYF
>NA|TRBV7-9|TRBJ1-5|few
TGTGCCAGCAGCTTAGCGCGGGGGACGGGCGATCAGCCCCAGCATTTT
CASSLARGTGDQPQHF
>TRBD1|TRBV11-1|TRBJ1-1|many
TGTGCCAGCAGCCCTTACAGGGGTGAGGAAGCTTTCTTT
CASSPYRGEEAFF
>NA|TRBV7-9|TRBJ1-4|NA
TGTGCCAGCAGCCTGCGACAGTCTGCAACTAATGAAAAACTGTTTTTT
CASSLRQSATNEKLFF
>NA|TRBV12-2|TRBJ2-3|NA
TGTGCAAGTCGCACTTCCACGGATACGCAGTATTTT
CASRTSTDTQYF
>NA|TRBV2|TRBJ1-1|few
TGTGCCAGCACCAGACAGGTCCTGCACACTGAAGCTTTCTTT
CASTRQVLHTEAFF
>TRBD2|TRBV19|TRBJ2-1|few
TGTGCCAGTAGTACATGGACTAGCGGGGGTAATGAGCAGTTCTTC
CASSTWTSGGNEQFF
>TRBD1|TRBV30|TRBJ1-1|NA
TGTGCCTGGAGAGACGACAGGGGGACGGGTGAAGCTTTCTTT
CAWRDDRGTGEAFF
>TRBD1|TRBV5-1|TRBJ1-1|NA
TGCGCCAGCAGCTTGGGGGGACAGGGTGGTGAAGCTTTCTTT
CASSLGGQGGEAFF
>NA|TRBV6-1|TRBJ1-1|NA
TGTGCCAGCACCCGGGTGGTTGACACTGAAGCTTTCTTT
CASTRVVDTEAFF
>NA|TRBV9|TRBJ1-3|NA
TGTGCCAGCAGCGAGTCTAGGGGGGGAACGAGATCTGGAAACACCATATATTTT
CASSESRGGTRSGNTIYF
>TRBD2|TRBV2|TRBJ2-1|NA
TGTGCCAAGGGGACTAGCGGGAGGCTAGTCAATGAGCAGTTCTTC
CAKGTSGRLVNEQFF
>NA|TRBV27|TRBJ2-2|NA
TGTGCCAGCAGTTTCGCATGGGCTCTAAACACCGGGGAGCTGTTTTTT
CASSFAWALNTGELFF
>NA|TRBV14|TRBJ2-7|NA
TGTGCCAGCAGCCAAGGAGGGACCTACGAGCAGTACTTC
CASSQGGTYEQYF
>TRBD1|TRBV28|TRBJ1-2|NA
TGTGCCAGCAGTTCGGGACAGAACTATGGCTACACCTTC
CASSSGQNYGYTF
>TRBD1|TRBV7-8|TRBJ2-3|NA
TGTGCCAGCAGCGGAAGGGACAGGGGGACTAGCACAGATACGCAGTATTTT
CASSGRDRGTSTDTQYF
>NA|TRBV30|TRBJ1-4|NA
TGTGCCTGGAGTGCTCAGAAAAATGAAAAACTGTTTTTT
CAWSAQKNEKLFF
>TRBD1|TRBV4-1|TRBJ1-1|NA
TGCGCCAGCAGCCAAGATTGGGACAGATTATCTCAAACTTTCTTT
CASSQDWDRLSQTFF
>TRBD1|TRBV7-8|TRBJ2-4|NA
TGTGCCAGCAGCTCCCCCCGGGACAGGGGACGACGCATTCAGTACTTC
CASSSPRDRGRRIQYF
>TRBD1|TRBV2|TRBJ1-5|NA
TGTGCCAGTACAGGGGCCTTTAGCAATCAGCCCCAGCATTTT
CASTGAFSNQPQHF
>NA|TRBV6-6|TRBJ1-6|NA
TGTGCCAGCAGTTACGGGCAGAATTATAATTCACCCCTCCACTTT
CASSYGQNYNSPLHF
>TRBD2|TRBV2|TRBJ2-3|NA
TGTGCCAGCAGACGTATAGCGGGTGAGCTAGATACGCAGTATTTT
CASRRIAGELDTQYF
>TRBD2|TRBV19|TRBJ2-3|NA
TGTGCCAGTAGTATAGATCTGGGCCTAGCGGACACAGATACGCAGTATTTT
CASSIDLGLADTDTQYF
>TRBD1|TRBV7-9|TRBJ1-2|NA
TGTGCCAGTAGGCTAGGGGGCTCCGTTTATGGCTACACCTTC
CASRLGGSVYGYTF
>NA|TRBV21-1|TRBJ1-2|NA
TGTGCCAGCACTACAGCTAACTATGGCTACACCTTC
CASTTANYGYTF
>NA|TRBV2|TRBJ1-5|once
TGTGCCAGCAGCCGTCACGGGAACCGTAGCAATCAGCCCCAGCATTTT
CASSRHGNRSNQPQHF
>NA|TRBV5-1|TRBJ2-7|NA
TGCGCCAGCAGCTTGCGGACACAGTACGAGCAGTACTTC
CASSLRTQYEQYF
>NA|TRBV2|TRBJ1-5|once
TGTGCCAGCACCGATACGGGGAATAGCAATCAGCCCCAGCATTTT
CASTDTGNSNQPQHF
>NA|TRBV27|TRBJ2-7|NA
TGTGCCAGCAGTTTAGGGCTCAGACAGGAGCAGTACTTC
CASSLGLRQEQYF
>NA|TRBV6-6|TRBJ1-6|few
TGTGCCAGCAGTTACACGAAGGAGGGTAATTCACCCCTCCACTTT
CASSYTKEGNSPLHF
>NA|TRBV5-5|TRBJ2-7|NA
TGTGCCAGCAGCTTGGTACAGGGCTCCTACGAGCAGTACTTC
CASSLVQGSYEQYF